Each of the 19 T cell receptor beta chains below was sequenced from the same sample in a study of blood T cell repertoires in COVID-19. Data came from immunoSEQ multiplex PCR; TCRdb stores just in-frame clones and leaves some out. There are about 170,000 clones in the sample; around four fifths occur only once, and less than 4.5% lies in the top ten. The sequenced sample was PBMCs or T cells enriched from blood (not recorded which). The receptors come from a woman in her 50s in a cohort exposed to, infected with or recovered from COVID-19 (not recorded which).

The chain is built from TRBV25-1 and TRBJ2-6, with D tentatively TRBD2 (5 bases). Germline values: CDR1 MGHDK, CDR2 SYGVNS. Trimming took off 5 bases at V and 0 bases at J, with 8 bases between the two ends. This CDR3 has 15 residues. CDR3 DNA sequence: TGTGCCAGCAGTCTAGGGAGCTCTGGGGCCAACGTCCTGACTTTC. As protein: CASSLGSSGANVLTF.

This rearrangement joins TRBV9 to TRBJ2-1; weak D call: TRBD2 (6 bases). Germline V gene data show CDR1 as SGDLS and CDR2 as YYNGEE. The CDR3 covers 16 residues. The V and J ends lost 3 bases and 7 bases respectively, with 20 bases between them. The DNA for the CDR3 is TGTGCCAGCAGCGCAGATGCGGGGCGCCTGGGAAATGAGCAGTTCTTC. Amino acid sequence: CASSADAGRLGNEQFF.

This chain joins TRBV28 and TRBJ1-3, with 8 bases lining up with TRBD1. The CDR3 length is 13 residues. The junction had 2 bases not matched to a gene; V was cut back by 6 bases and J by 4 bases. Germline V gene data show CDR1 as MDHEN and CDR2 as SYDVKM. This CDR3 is CASSTGGGNTIYF. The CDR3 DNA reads TGTGCCAGCAGCACAGGGGGAGGAAACACCATATATTTT.

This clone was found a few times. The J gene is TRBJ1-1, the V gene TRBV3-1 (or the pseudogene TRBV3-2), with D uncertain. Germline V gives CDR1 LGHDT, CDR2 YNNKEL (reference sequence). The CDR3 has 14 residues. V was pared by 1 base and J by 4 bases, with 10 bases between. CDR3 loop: CASSQGGPGTEAFF. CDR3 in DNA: TGTGCCAGCAGCCAAGGAGGGCCGGGCACTGAAGCTTTCTTT.

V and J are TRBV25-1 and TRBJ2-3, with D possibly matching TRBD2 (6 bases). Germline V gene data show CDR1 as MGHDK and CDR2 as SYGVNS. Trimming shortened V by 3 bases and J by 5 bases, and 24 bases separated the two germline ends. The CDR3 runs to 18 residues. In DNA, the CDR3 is TGTGCCAGCAGTGACATCCCGGGACTCCCGGGGGAGGTAGATACGCAGTATTTT. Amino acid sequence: CASSDIPGLPGEVDTQYF.

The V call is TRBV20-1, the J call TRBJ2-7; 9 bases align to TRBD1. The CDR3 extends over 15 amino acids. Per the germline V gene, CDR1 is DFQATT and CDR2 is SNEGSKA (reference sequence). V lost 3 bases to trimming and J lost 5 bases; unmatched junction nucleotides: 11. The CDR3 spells CSASSPWDREDEQYF. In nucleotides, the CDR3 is TGCAGTGCTAGTTCTCCTTGGGACAGGGAGGACGAGCAGTACTTC.

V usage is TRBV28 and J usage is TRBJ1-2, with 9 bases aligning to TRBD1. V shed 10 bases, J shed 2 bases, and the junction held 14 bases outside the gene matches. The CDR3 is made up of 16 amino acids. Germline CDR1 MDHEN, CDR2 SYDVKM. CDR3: CATPGQGSVGNYGYTF. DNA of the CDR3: TGTGCCACTCCGGGACAGGGATCCGTAGGAAACTATGGCTACACCTTC.

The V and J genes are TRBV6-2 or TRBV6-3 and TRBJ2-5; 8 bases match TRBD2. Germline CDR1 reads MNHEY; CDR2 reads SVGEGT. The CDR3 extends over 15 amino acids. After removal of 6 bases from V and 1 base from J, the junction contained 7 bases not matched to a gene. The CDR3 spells CASSLAGQIQETQYF. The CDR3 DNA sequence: TGTGCCAGCAGCCTAGCGGGCCAAATCCAAGAGACCCAGTACTTC.

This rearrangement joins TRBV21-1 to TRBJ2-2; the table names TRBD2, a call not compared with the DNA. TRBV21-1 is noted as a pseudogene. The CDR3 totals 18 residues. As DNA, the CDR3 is TGTGCCAGCAGCAAAGGTTGGAGGACTGCCGGCATCACCGGGGAGCTGTTTTTT. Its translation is CASSKGWRTAGITGELFF.

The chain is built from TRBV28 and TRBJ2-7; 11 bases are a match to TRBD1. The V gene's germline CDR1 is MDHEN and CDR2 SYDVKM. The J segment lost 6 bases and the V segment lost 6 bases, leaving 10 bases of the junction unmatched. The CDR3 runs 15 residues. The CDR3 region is CASRGIGTGGSEQYF. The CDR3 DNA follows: TGTGCCAGCAGGGGGATCGGGACAGGGGGGTCCGAGCAGTACTTC.

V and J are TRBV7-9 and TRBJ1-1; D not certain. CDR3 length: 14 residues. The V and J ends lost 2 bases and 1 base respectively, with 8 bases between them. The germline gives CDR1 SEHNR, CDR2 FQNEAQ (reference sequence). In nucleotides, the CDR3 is TGTGCCAGCAGCTTACTACCTTCGAACACTGAAGCTTTCTTT. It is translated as CASSLLPSNTEAFF.

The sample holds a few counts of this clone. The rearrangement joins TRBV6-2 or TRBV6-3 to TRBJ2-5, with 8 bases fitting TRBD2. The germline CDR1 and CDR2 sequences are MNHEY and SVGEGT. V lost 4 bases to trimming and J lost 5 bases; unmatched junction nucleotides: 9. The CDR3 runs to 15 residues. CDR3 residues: CASSSISGGGETQYF. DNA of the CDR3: TGTGCCAGCAGTTCCATCAGCGGGGGAGGGGAGACCCAGTACTTC.

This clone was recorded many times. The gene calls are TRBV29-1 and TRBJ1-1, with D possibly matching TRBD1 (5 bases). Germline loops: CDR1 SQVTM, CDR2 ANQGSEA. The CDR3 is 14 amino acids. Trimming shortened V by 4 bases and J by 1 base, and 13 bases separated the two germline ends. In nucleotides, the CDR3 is TGCAGCGTTGCCCAGGGTGCGGCGAACACTGAAGCTTTCTTT. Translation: CSVAQGAANTEAFF. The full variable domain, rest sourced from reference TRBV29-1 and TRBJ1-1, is SAVISQKPSRDICQRGTSLTIQCQVDSQVTMMFWYRQQPGQSLTLIATANQGSEATYESGFVIDKFPISRPNLTFSTLTVSNMSPEDSSIYLCSVAQGAANTEAFFGQGTRLTVV.

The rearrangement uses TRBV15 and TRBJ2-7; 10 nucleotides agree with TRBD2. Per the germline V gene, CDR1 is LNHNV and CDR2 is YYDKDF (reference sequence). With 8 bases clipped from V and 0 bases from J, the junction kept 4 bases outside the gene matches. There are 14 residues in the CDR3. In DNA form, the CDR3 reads TGTGCCACCGCTAGCGGGGGAAGCTCCTACGAGCAGTACTTC. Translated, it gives CATASGGSSYEQYF.

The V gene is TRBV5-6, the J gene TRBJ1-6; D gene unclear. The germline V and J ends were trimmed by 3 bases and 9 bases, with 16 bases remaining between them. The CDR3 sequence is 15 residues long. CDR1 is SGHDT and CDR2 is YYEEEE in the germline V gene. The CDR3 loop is CASSYGRVASSPLHF. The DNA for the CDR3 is TGTGCCAGCAGCTATGGTCGGGTTGCTAGTTCACCCCTCCACTTT.

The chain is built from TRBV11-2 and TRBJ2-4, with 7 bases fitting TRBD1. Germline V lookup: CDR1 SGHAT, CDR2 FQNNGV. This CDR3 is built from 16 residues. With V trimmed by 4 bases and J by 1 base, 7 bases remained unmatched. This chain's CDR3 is CASSSTGAGAKNIQYF. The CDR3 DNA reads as TGTGCCAGCAGCTCTACAGGGGCTGGGGCCAAAAACATTCAGTACTTC.

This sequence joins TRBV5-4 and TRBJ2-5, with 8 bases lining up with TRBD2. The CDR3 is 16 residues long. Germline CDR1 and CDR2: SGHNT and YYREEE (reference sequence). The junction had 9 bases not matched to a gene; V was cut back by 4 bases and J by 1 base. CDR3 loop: CASSKRIGTSQETQYF. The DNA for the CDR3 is TGTGCCAGCAGCAAAAGGATAGGGACTAGCCAAGAGACCCAGTACTTC.

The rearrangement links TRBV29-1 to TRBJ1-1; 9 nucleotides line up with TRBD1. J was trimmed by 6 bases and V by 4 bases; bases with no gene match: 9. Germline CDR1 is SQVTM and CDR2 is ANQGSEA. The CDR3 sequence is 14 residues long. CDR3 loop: CSVGRDRDWAEAFF. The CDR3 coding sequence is TGCAGCGTTGGCCGGGACAGGGATTGGGCTGAAGCTTTCTTT.

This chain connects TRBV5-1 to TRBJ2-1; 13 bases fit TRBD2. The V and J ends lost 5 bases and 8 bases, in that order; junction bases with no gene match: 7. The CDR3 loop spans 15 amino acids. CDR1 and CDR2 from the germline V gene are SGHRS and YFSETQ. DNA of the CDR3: TGCGCCAGCAGACAACTAGCGGGGGGGCTCGATGAGCAGTTCTTC. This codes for CASRQLAGGLDEQFF.